The subject of this entry is one T cell receptor (beta chain). The sample originates from a study of T cell responses to AZD1222 COVID-19 vaccine. Per the germline V gene, CDR1 is SGHAT and CDR2 is FQDESV (reference sequence). This CDR3 is built from 15 residues. Trimming took 5 bases from V and 2 from J; bases not matched to a gene: 7. Method: immunoSEQ multiplex PCR; TCRdb's copy keeps in-frame clones and lacks some. The sample holds 70,000 to 100,000 clones, roughly 88% seen once. Material: peripheral blood, obtained 28 days after the second AZD1222 dose. The chain uses TRBV11-1 and TRBJ2-7, with TRBD1 matching 9 bases. This receptor was taken from an adult who received the AZD1222 COVID-19 vaccine. CDR3 bases: TGTGCCAGCAGCAACAGCCGGGACAGGGCCTACGAGCAGTACTTC. Translation: CASSNSRDRAYEQYF.